This is a list of T cell receptor beta chains from one sample in a study of T cell responses to AZD1222 COVID-19 vaccine. TCRdb's copy holds only in-frame clones and misses some; the assay was immunoSEQ multiplex PCR. The table has approximately 260,000 clones, just over 90% seen once. The sample consisted of peripheral blood, taken on day 0 of AZD1222 vaccination. Receptor source: an adult in good health. CDR3s include the opening cysteine and the closing phenylalanine or tryptophan. Fields, in order: D gene, clone size, J gene, V gene, CDR3 DNA, CDR3 protein. The D gene is left open where the match is weak. Clone size, where shown, is once, few, many, or a class for clones that have expanded.

NA,NA,TRBJ1-3,TRBV5-1,TGCGCCAGCAGCTTGGACAGAACTGGAAACACCATATATTTT,CASSLDRTGNTIYF
NA,NA,TRBJ2-5,TRBV2,TGTGCCAGCAGTGAGGATTGGAGGGAGACCCAGTACTTC,CASSEDWRETQYF
NA,NA,TRBJ2-3,TRBV12-3/TRBV12-4,TGTGCCAGCAGGGCGGGCAGCGATACGCAGTATTTT,CASRAGSDTQYF
NA,NA,TRBJ2-5,TRBV6-5,TGTGCCAGCAGTCCCCCCGTTCGAGAGACCCAGTACTTC,CASSPPVRETQYF
TRBD1,NA,TRBJ2-7,TRBV28,TGTGCCAGCAGCCCAACCGGGACAGGGAACCACGAGCAGTACTTC,CASSPTGTGNHEQYF
TRBD1,NA,TRBJ1-1,TRBV19,TGTGCCAGTCGGGAACAGGGGGACACTGAAGCTTTCTTT,CASREQGDTEAFF
NA,NA,TRBJ1-2,TRBV2,TGTGCCAGCGCTTTTGGGGAAGGGGGCTACACCTTC,CASAFGEGGYTF
NA,NA,TRBJ2-4,TRBV28,TGTGCCAGCAGCTGGGAGACCATTCAGTACTTC,CASSWETIQYF
NA,NA,TRBJ1-2,TRBV19,TGTGCCACCTACTACCGAGCTAACTATGGCTACACCTTC,CATYYRANYGYTF
NA,NA,TRBJ1-6,TRBV27,TGTGCCAGCAGCCTCAGGCCCTCGGGTTCACCCCTCCACTTT,CASSLRPSGSPLHF
NA,NA,TRBJ2-7,TRBV7-9,TGTGCCAGCAGCCCTGACGACAGTTCCTACGAGCAGTACTTC,CASSPDDSSYEQYF
NA,NA,TRBJ1-4,TRBV5-1,TGCGCCAGCAGCTCAGCTGTTAATGAAAAACTGTTTTTT,CASSSAVNEKLFF
TRBD1,NA,TRBJ1-4,TRBV7-9,TGTGCCAGCAGCTCGGACAGGGGCGCAACTAATGAAAAACTGTTTTTT,CASSSDRGATNEKLFF
NA,NA,TRBJ1-1,TRBV10-3,TGTGCCATCAGTGAACGTGGAACTGAAGCTTTCTTT,CAISERGTEAFF
NA,NA,TRBJ1-4,TRBV7-9,TGTGCCAGCAGCTTAGCGATCGTACAGCAAGAAAAACTGTTTTTT,CASSLAIVQQEKLFF
NA,NA,TRBJ1-1,TRBV20-1,TGCAGTGCCCTGGTTGGGGTCCTAGCTTTCTTT,CSALVGVLAFF
NA,NA,TRBJ1-3,TRBV12-3/TRBV12-4,TGTGCCAGCAGTCGAAGGGACACCATATATTTT,CASSRRDTIYF
TRBD1,NA,TRBJ1-1,TRBV7-9,TGTGCCAGCCGGGACAGGGGGTTTGTGAACACTGAAGCTTTCTTT,CASRDRGFVNTEAFF
NA,NA,TRBJ1-4,TRBV5-1,TGCGCCAGCAGCTTTTCAAGGGCAACTAATGAAAAACTGTTTTTT,CASSFSRATNEKLFF
NA,NA,TRBJ1-2,TRBV21-1,TGTGCCAGCAGCAAACGGGAAAGGGGACGGTATGGCTACACCTTC,CASSKRERGRYGYTF
NA,NA,TRBJ1-6,TRBV30,TGTGCCTGGACCGATCCTTTGGGGTGGCAACCTCACTTT,CAWTDPLGWQPHF
TRBD1,NA,TRBJ1-1,TRBV5-4,TGTGCCAGCAGCTTGGGGACAGGGGGCGCGTGGACTGAAGCTTTCTTT,CASSLGTGGAWTEAFF
NA,NA,TRBJ1-6,TRBV5-4,TGTGCCAGCAGCTTTGACAATGATAATTCACCCCTCCACTTT,CASSFDNDNSPLHF
TRBD1,once,TRBJ1-2,TRBV6-5,TGTGCCAGCAGCTTCTCCGACAGGGGCAACTATGGCTACACCTTC,CASSFSDRGNYGYTF
TRBD2,once,TRBJ2-5,TRBV7-9,TGTGCCAGCAGCTTAGAATTGGCTAGCGGGAGGCCCCAAGAGACCCAGTACTTC,CASSLELASGRPQETQYF
TRBD2,NA,TRBJ2-2,TRBV6-4,TGTGCCAGCAGTGCACTAGCGGGAGGGAACACCGGGGAGCTGTTTTTT,CASSALAGGNTGELFF
NA,NA,TRBJ2-3,TRBV2,TGTGCCAGTGGGGGGGACAGCTCAGATACGCAGTATTTT,CASGGDSSDTQYF